This T cell receptor beta chain is from a study of PD-L1 blockade in urothelial cancer. Time point defined: peripheral blood 6 weeks after treatment start. Only in-frame clones appear in the TCRdb table, and some are missing; sequencing was by immunoSEQ multiplex PCR. Of 100,000 to 150,000 clones listed, roughly 86% are singletons. This CDR3 contains 15 residues. V lost 0 bases and J lost 3, with 15 bases in between. Germline loops: CDR1 SQVTM, CDR2 ANQGSEA. The sample here was PBMCs, taken around atezolizumab (anti-PD-L1) treatment. The J gene is TRBJ2-7, the V gene TRBV29-1; D unresolved. The sequence derives from a man aged 50 to 59 with urothelial cancer. In DNA, the CDR3 is TGCAGCGTTGAAGATCTTGAGGTTTTCAGCTACGAGCAGTACTTC. Translated: CSVEDLEVFSYEQYF.